Reported below is one T cell receptor (beta chain). Its recognized antigen is unknown. Base qualities were left out, and no much larger clone turns up one base away. V is clipped by 4 bases and J by 1 base, and the sequence between their germline boundaries is 13 bases long. CDR1 and CDR2 are drawn from the germline V gene: ENHRY, SYGVKD. The CDR3, cysteine through phenylalanine, is 15 amino acids long. The sequence is cut down to CDR3 DNA, 45 bases in frame from base 1. Preparation of the library involved RT-PCR. Sequencing relied on an Illumina HiSeq 2500. TCRdb reprocessed the public reads (quality trimming at Q25 with fastp, clone calling with MiXCR) and kept in-frame beta chains. Here each entry gathers all rows of one CDR3 protein and keeps the most common genes and DNA. This sample comprises 150,000 to 200,000 distinct CDR3 sequences, roughly 12% of them detected only once. The ten largest clones represent 29% of the sample.

This sample is drawn from a study of response to subunit inactivated influenza vaccine (dated by TCRdb to the late 2010s). About the investigation overall: Deep quantitative profiling of the T cell receptor repertoire was used in the study to follow responses to a trivalent subunit inactivated influenza vaccine. General findings and caveats noted by the study authors: The authors proposed that each seasonal influenza vaccination may bring in only a limited number of new T cells.

The data were also submitted as part of a second study, on T cells expressing NK-cell markers. The second study reports: TCR beta cDNA libraries were prepared using 5'RACE template switching, which introduced a universal primer site and unique molecular identifiers. Three sorted T-cell subsets (CD3+CD56+NKG2C+, CD3+CD56+NKG2C- and CD3+CD56-NKG2C+) from fewer than 10 donors had their TCR beta-chain repertoires profiled. Of the eight sequenced donors, seven were found to be HCMV-seropositive and one was found to be HCMV-seronegative. In several experiments an anti-gammadeltaTCR antibody was added to restrict sorting to alphabetaTCR-expressing T cells. For over five donors, the dominant CD3+CD56+NKG2C+ clonotypes were among the top 10 CD8+ clonotypes and accounted for roughly 1.0-8% of CD8+ T cells. Those dominant clonotypes were again the most abundant among CD3+CD56-NKG2C+ cells in several donors, at about 25-60.1%. It remained unclear whether the expanded NKG2C-expressing T cell clones were specific for HCMV antigens. All eight donors whose samples were sequenced were randomly selected healthy volunteers, three of them men and five women. To determine HCMV serostatus, a commercial ELISA kit was used to detect HCMV-specific IgG in serum. Ficoll density gradient centrifugation was used to isolate peripheral blood mononuclear cells from blood. Using Miltenyi isolation kits, CD4+ and CD8+ T cells were isolated from PBMC through magnetic immunoseparation. cDNA synthesis was primed from the TCR beta constant segment and was followed by two successive PCR amplification steps. Libraries were sequenced as 2 x 150 bp reads on Illumina HiSeq 2000/2500, MiSeq or NextSeq. MIGEC was used to demultiplex reads and group the reads by UMI, and MiTCR was used to assemble and quantify clonotypes. To exclude erroneous sequences, only TCR cDNA sequences supported by at least two reads were retained. The tcR package was used for downstream repertoire analysis, and clonotypes were matched between fractions using CDR3 nucleotide sequence together with V segment. VDJmatch was used to annotate antigen specificity against VDJdb, with one amino acid substitution in CDR3 allowed.

This chain is built from TRBV10-3 and TRBJ1-2, and the D gene may be TRBD1, 6 bases matching. Source: CD8+ T cells sorted from PBMCs, taken approximately 13 days after vaccination. This clonotype originated in a man aged 50 to 59 who received an inactivated influenza vaccine. Donor details come from another sample of the same person, matched by shared clones. The CDR3 is CAISVFQGRNYGYTF. The nucleotide sequence reads as follows: TGTGCCATCAGTGTTTTCCAGGGGCGTAACTATGGCTACACCTTC.